These 11 T cell receptor beta chains originate from one sample sequenced in a study of control samples from healthy donors and cancer patients. The protocol was immunoSEQ multiplex PCR, while the TCRdb copy is restricted to in-frame clones and leaves out a portion. The table has 90,000 to 100,000 clones, over 60% seen once. What was sequenced was blood. Receptor source: a woman in her twenties or thirties in good health.

The chain couples TRBV30 to TRBJ2-2, with 10 bases fitting TRBD1. Germline CDR1 GTSNPN, CDR2 SVGIG (reference sequence). The CDR3 spans 14 residues. The ends lost 2 bases at V and 5 bases at J; junction bases unmatched: 2. The CDR3 DNA reads as TGTGCCTGGAGTCCGGGACAGGGGACCGGGGAGCTGTTTTTT. Amino acids: CAWSPGQGTGELFF.

The CDR3 sequence: CASSSGTRDGTEAFF. The CDR3 region has the DNA TGTGCCAGCAGCTCCGGGACCAGGGATGGGACTGAAGCTTTCTTT. This rearrangement joins TRBV5-4 to TRBJ1-1; possibly TRBD1 for D (5 bases). V lost 3 bases and J lost 5, with 17 bases in between. Germline V gene data show CDR1 as SGHNT and CDR2 as YYREEE (reference sequence). The CDR3 length is 15 residues.

This chain connects TRBV19 to TRBJ1-5, with D possibly matching TRBD1 (5 bases). This CDR3 region has 15 residues. Germline CDR1 LNHDA, CDR2 SQIVND (reference sequence). The ends were cut back, 6 bases at V and 5 bases at J, with 17 bases in the middle. Written as DNA, the CDR3 is TGTGCCAGTAGGGGAATCAGGGAGTATCATCAGCCCCAGCATTTT. Amino acid sequence: CASRGIREYHQPQHF.

The chain is built from TRBV30 and TRBJ2-7; TRBD1 matches at 7 bases. This CDR3 region has 14 residues. CDR1 and CDR2 (germline): GTSNPN, SVGIG (reference sequence). J gave up 8 bases and V 3 bases, and 13 bases lay outside the gene matches. The DNA of the CDR3 is TGTGCCTGGAGCCCCCGACAGGGTCTCTGGAAGCAGTACTTC. Translated, it gives CAWSPRQGLWKQYF.

This chain joins TRBV19 and TRBJ1-5; perhaps TRBD1 as D (5 bases). This CDR3 region has 13 residues. Trimming stripped 5 bases from V and 7 bases from J, with 12 bases between. Germline-derived CDR1 and CDR2 are LNHDA and SQIVND (reference sequence). The CDR3 reads CASSARVVQPQHF. Here the CDR3 DNA reads TGTGCCAGTAGTGCCAGGGTTGTACAGCCCCAGCATTTT.

The sample holds a few counts of this clone. The chain joins TRBV9 to TRBJ1-2; tentatively, D is TRBD1 (5 bases). The length of the CDR3 is 13 residues. Germline CDR1 is SGDLS and CDR2 is YYNGEE. The V end lost 4 bases, the J end lost 8 bases, and 15 bases lay between the germline ends. This chain's CDR3 is CASSPSGAWGYTF. CDR3 sequence (DNA): TGTGCCAGCAGCCCGAGCGGGGCGTGGGGCTACACCTTC.

The chain recombines TRBV6-1 with TRBJ2-5; D tentatively fits TRBD1 or TRBD2 (5 bases each). CDR3 length equals 14 residues. Trimming pared 0 bases from V and 5 bases from J, leaving 10 bases between. Germline V gives CDR1 MNHNS, CDR2 SASEGT. The CDR3 reads CASSEAWGLETQYF. The CDR3 coding sequence is TGTGCCAGCAGTGAAGCGTGGGGGTTGGAGACCCAGTACTTC.

This sequence joins TRBV6-1 and TRBJ1-1; a weak D match, TRBD1 (6 bases). The length of the CDR3 is 12 residues. Per the germline V gene, CDR1 is MNHNS and CDR2 is SASEGT. V lost 3 bases, J lost 7 bases, and 9 bases lay in between. In DNA form, the CDR3 reads TGTGCCAGCAGTGAGGGGGGCCTTGAAGCTTTCTTT. This codes for CASSEGGLEAFF.

The chain combines TRBV5-4 with TRBJ2-7; 8 bases match TRBD2. The CDR3 loop spans 13 amino acids. Germline CDR1 reads SGHNT; CDR2 reads YYREEE (reference sequence). The trim removed 4 bases at V and 2 bases at J, leaving 2 bases unmatched. The CDR3 reads CASSPGLAYEQYF. The CDR3 DNA follows: TGTGCCAGCAGCCCGGGACTAGCCTACGAGCAGTACTTC.

This chain uses TRBV15 with TRBJ2-7; D is perhaps TRBD2 (6 bases). The CDR3 covers 16 residues. Per germline, CDR1 LNHNV and CDR2 YYDKDF (reference sequence). Trimming left V 0 bases short and J 6 bases short, with 18 bases between. In nucleotides, the CDR3 is TGTGCCACCAGCAGAGAGCTCGGGCGGGATCGGGGCGAGCAGTACTTC. This translates into CATSRELGRDRGEQYF.

V and J are TRBV9 and TRBJ1-6; D is unclear. Germline values: CDR1 SGDLS, CDR2 YYNGEE. The V end lost 0 bases, the J end lost 8 bases, and 9 bases lay between the germline ends. The CDR3 totals 14 residues. CDR3 in DNA: TGTGCCAGCAGCGTAGGACGGACCGATTCACCCCTCCACTTT. Its translation is CASSVGRTDSPLHF. Full variable domain (missing parts from reference TRBV9 and TRBJ1-6): DSGVTQTPKHLITATGQRVTLRCSPRSGDLSVYWYQQSLDQGLQFLIQYYNGEERAKGNILERFSAQQFPDLHSELNLSSLELGDSALYFCASSVGRTDSPLHFGNGTRLTVT.